This T cell receptor (beta chain) was sequenced for a study of chemoradiotherapy in HPV16-positive cancers. Study as a whole: Candidate HPV-specific T-cell clones and common TCR motifs came from functional assays in a couple of HPV16-positive patients.

In regard to this clone: What it binds is not known.

Study results and limitations: Only a couple of HPV16-positive patients supplied the functional HPV-specificity definition. Non-HPV-specific T cells did not expand in tumors during treatment, whereas candidate HPV-specific clones and E7-related motifs did.

Some clones are missing from TCRdb's copy, which holds only in-frame ones; the method was immunoSEQ multiplex PCR. In the table there are under 13,000 clones, 74% of which are singletons. The CDR3 extends over 15 amino acids. Trimming left V 4 bases short and J 7 bases short, with 17 bases between. The germline V gene encodes CDR1 SGHAT and CDR2 FQNNGV. The specimen was obtained from a patient who underwent chemoradiotherapy. This TCR came from a human donor with HPV-associated anogenital cancer. The chain is built from TRBV11-2 and TRBJ1-5; the D gene is possibly TRBD1 (6 bases). The CDR3, as DNA: TGTGCCAGCAGCTCTCTCAGGGGAGGAAAGCAGCCCCAGCATTTT. It translates to CASSSLRGGKQPQHF.